The next 4 T cell receptor beta chains were all read from a single sample in a study of shared clonotypes between healthy human individuals. TCRdb keeps only in-frame clones here, not all; method: immunoSEQ multiplex PCR. This table holds approximately 500,000 clones, almost 80% found once. Input material: PBMCs. The origin of the receptors is a middle-aged woman in good health. Some clones in this sample may be carry-over from other donors' samples.

The rearrangement joins TRBV7-2 to TRBJ2-3; 12 bases agree with TRBD2. From germline, CDR1 is SGHTA and CDR2 FQGNSA. V lost 5 bases to trimming and J lost 4 bases; unmatched junction nucleotides: 10. The CDR3 runs 17 residues. CDR3 DNA sequence: TGTGCCAGCAGCCCGCACCGCGCTAGCGGGAGGGCAGATACGCAGTATTTT. Amino acid sequence: CASSPHRASGRADTQYF.

This clone was seen a few times. This chain uses TRBV5-6 with TRBJ1-4; a possible D gene is TRBD1 (5 bases). This CDR3 spans 13 amino acids. Deletions cut 4 bases from V and 8 bases from J, with 12 bases between. CDR1 and CDR2 (germline): SGHDT, YYEEEE. The CDR3 bases are TGTGCCAGCAGCACGGGGCAGCGGGAAAAACTGTTTTTT. It specifies CASSTGQREKLFF. The whole variable domain, filled in from reference TRBV5-6 and TRBJ1-4, reads DAGVTQSPTHLIKTRGQQVTLRCSPKSGHDTVSWYQQALGQGPQFIFQYYEEEERQRGNFPDRFSGHQFPNYSSELNVNALLLGDSALYLCASSTGQREKLFFGSGTQLSVL.

CDR3 in DNA: TGTGCCAGCAGCCCAAGGACAGAATCCTACGAGCAGTACTTC. As protein: CASSPRTESYEQYF. The chain is built from TRBV9 and TRBJ2-7, with D possibly matching TRBD1 (6 bases). This CDR3 has 14 residues. Deletions cut 4 bases from V and 1 base from J, with 12 bases between. Germline values: CDR1 SGDLS, CDR2 YYNGEE. The full variable domain, its missing parts supplied by reference TRBV9 and TRBJ2-7, is DSGVTQTPKHLITATGQRVTLRCSPRSGDLSVYWYQQSLDQGLQFLIQYYNGEERAKGNILERFSAQQFPDLHSELNLSSLELGDSALYFCASSPRTESYEQYFGPGTRLTVT.

The rearrangement joins TRBV7-9 to TRBJ2-7, with TRBD2 identical over 8 bases. Per the germline V gene, CDR1 is SEHNR and CDR2 is FQNEAQ (reference sequence). The CDR3 has 12 residues. The CDR3 region is CALGGRTYEQYF. The CDR3 nucleotides read TGTGCACTAGGCGGGAGGACTTACGAGCAGTACTTC.